Given below is one T cell receptor (beta chain) in context. The sample holds many counts of this clonotype. Its target antigen remains unknown. Nothing much larger sits one base from this clone, and base qualities are not available. This sample was taken from a study of T cell repertoires in cytomegalovirus infection (dated by TCRdb to about 2019). Regarding the complete study: Donor HLA type was relevant to the analysis, as public TCR beta signatures indicated carriage of CMV infection together with the matching HLA type. What the research found in general, with its limitations: The ex vivo response was dominated by HLA-C-restricted CMV-specific TCR beta clonotypes, which also provided the single most frequent clonotype in two of eight donors. In both this cohort and an independent cohort of some 380 donors, the cumulative frequency of public TCR beta family members distinguished carriers of CMV infection plus the relevant HLA type.

The instrument given in TCRdb is Illumina HiSeq 1500. TCRdb handled the public reads itself, with Q25 trimming in fastp and clone calling in MiXCR, and kept productive beta chains. Rows matching on CDR3 protein sequence are summarized as one entry with the most common DNA and genes. This sample lists tens of thousands of distinct CDR3 sequences; approximately 20% were detected once. 15% to 20% of the sample is in the top ten clones. The CDR3 goes from the cysteine to the phenylalanine over 13 residues. The sequence is cut down to CDR3 DNA, 39 bases in frame from base 1. The V end gives up 7 bases and the J end 7 bases, leaving 4 bases in the junction not matched to a gene. Taken from the germline V gene, the CDR1 and CDR2 loops are MGHRA and YSYEKL.

The TCR originated in a human donor in good health (CMV status not recorded). Some clones in this sample may be carry-over from other donors' samples. The chain links TRBV4-1 with TRBJ2-4; TRBD1 matches 10 bases in the middle. Sequenced sample: PBMCs, sequenced either directly or after in vitro stimulation (not recorded which). The nucleotides read TGCGCCAGCAAGGGGACAGGGGAGAACATTCAGTACTTC. Its protein reads: CASKGTGENIQYF.